What follows are 22 T cell receptor beta chains derived from one specimen sequenced in a study of T cell repertoires in cytomegalovirus infection. TCRdb used MiXCR to reprocess the reads, holding one entry per CDR3 protein. The sample has about a million distinct CDR3 sequences, 31% seen once. Their cognate antigens are unknown. Specimen: cultured CD8+ T cells from PBMCs, collected from culture after CMV antigen stimulation. These receptors all stem from a human donor in good health (CMV status not recorded). Some clones in this sample may be carry-over from other donors' samples.

As regards this clonotype: One end of the junction fails to match germline, which may point to a read error. The genes are TRBV4-3 and TRBJ2-1; 12 bases match TRBD2. CDR1 LGHNA and CDR2 YSLEER come from the germline V gene. The CDR3 spans 18 residues. The CDR3 DNA sequence: TGCACCAGCAGCCAAGATGCTAGCGGGGGGGCCCTCGGCTATGAGCAGTTCTTC. Its translation is CTSSQDASGGALGYEQFF.

This clonotype was seen repeatedly, ten times or more. The gene calls are TRBV12-3 or TRBV12-4 and TRBJ2-5; maybe TRBD1 (6 bases). Trimming cost V 2 bases and J 0 bases, with 13 bases left between them. CDR3 length equals 16 residues. CDR3 DNA: TGTGCCAGCAGTTTAACGGACAGTCGGGACCAAGAGACCCAGTACTTC. It translates to CASSLTDSRDQETQYF.

This clonotype was seen only a few times. The gene calls are TRBV27 and TRBJ2-1; D gene unclear. The CDR3 is made up of 14 amino acids. Germline V gene sequence: CDR1 MNHEY, CDR2 SMNVEV (reference sequence). The germline V and J ends were trimmed by 2 bases and 10 bases, with 15 bases remaining between them. The CDR3: CASSLGRKPVEQFF. The CDR3 DNA is TGTGCCAGCAGTTTAGGCCGGAAACCCGTGGAGCAGTTCTTC.

The table lists this clonotype with many counts. The V and J genes are TRBV27 and TRBJ1-5; D call uncertain. V was clipped by 6 bases and J by 4 bases, with 13 bases between them. The germline V gene encodes CDR1 MNHEY and CDR2 SMNVEV (reference sequence). CDR3 size: 14 residues. This CDR3 is CASSSLGGNQPQHF. CDR3 sequence (DNA): TGTGCCAGCAGCTCCCTCGGCGGAAATCAGCCCCAGCATTTT.

Remarks on this clonotype: Since a much larger clone is just one base distant, this may be a read error. This chain links TRBV7-6 with TRBJ2-3; the D is unclear. The CDR3 is made up of 12 amino acids. CDR1 and CDR2 from the germline V gene are SGHVS and FNYEAQ. CDR3 nucleotide sequence: TGTGTCAGCAGCTTAAATTCAGATACGCAGTATTTT. As protein: CVSSLNSDTQYF.

In this sample, this clonotype turned up a few times. The chain joins TRBV28 to TRBJ2-7, with TRBD1 as a possible D gene (6 bases). Trimming left V 4 bases short and J 3 bases short, with 19 bases between. The CDR3 has 16 amino acids. The germline gives CDR1 MDHEN, CDR2 SYDVKM. The CDR3 is CASSYRAENPYYEQYV. The DNA for the CDR3 is TGTGCCAGCAGTTACAGGGCCGAAAATCCCTACTACGAGCAGTACGTC.

This chain joins TRBV27 and TRBJ2-3; 10 bases agree with TRBD2. The V and J ends lost 5 bases and 7 bases, in that order; junction bases with no gene match: 9. Germline CDR1 MNHEY, CDR2 SMNVEV (reference sequence). The CDR3 spans 15 residues. The CDR3 DNA reads as TGTGCCAGCAGTCTGGGGTATAGCGGGGGGTATACGCAGTATTTT. This translates into CASSLGYSGGYTQYF.

This clonotype has only a few counts. V usage is TRBV20-1 and J usage is TRBJ2-6; 8 bases align to TRBD1. The CDR3 is made up of 19 amino acids. Germline assignment: CDR1 DFQATT and CDR2 SNEGSKA (reference sequence). V shed 4 bases and J 2 bases; nucleotides not matched to a gene: 16. CDR3 loop: CSAILPPGQVNAGANVLTF. Here the CDR3 DNA reads TGCAGTGCTATTCTACCTCCGGGACAGGTTAACGCTGGGGCCAACGTCCTGACTTTC.

This clonotype was detected ten times or more. The chain is built from TRBV7-6 and TRBJ2-2; D uncertain. The CDR3 contains 17 residues. CDR1 and CDR2 from the germline V gene are SGHVS and FNYEAQ. V dropped 5 bases and J dropped 1 base, with 17 bases sitting between them. CDR3 sequence (DNA): TGTGCCAGCAGCCCTCGATTAGCCAAAAAGAACACCGGGGAGCTGTTTTTT. Translating it yields CASSPRLAKKNTGELFF.

The chain uses TRBV6-2 or TRBV6-3 and TRBJ1-6; D is undetermined. The germline V and J ends were trimmed by 2 bases and 0 bases, with 14 bases remaining between them. This CDR3 contains 18 residues. Germline CDR1 MNHEY, CDR2 SVGEGT. CDR3 DNA: TGTGCCAGCAGTTACGATGGACTCTCGAGCTCCTATAATTCACCCCTCCACTTT. Its translation is CASSYDGLSSSYNSPLHF.

This clonotype was found a few times. This chain links TRBV29-1 with TRBJ2-7; possible D gene TRBD1, 6 bases. The germline gives CDR1 SQVTM, CDR2 ANQGSEA. Trimming removed 8 bases at V and 0 bases at J, with 11 bases between. The CDR3 has 12 amino acids. The DNA for the CDR3 is TGCAGCTTTAGACAGGACTCCTACGAGCAGTACTTC. It is translated as CSFRQDSYEQYF.

The chain joins TRBV9 to TRBJ1-2, with 8 bases that match TRBD1. Germline CDR1 reads SGDLS; CDR2 reads YYNGEE. V shed 1 base, J shed 4 bases, and the junction held 21 bases outside the gene matches. CDR3 length equals 20 residues. The chain's CDR3 is CASSVFVETDRAPTRYGYTF. The CDR3 DNA reads as TGTGCCAGCAGCGTATTTGTAGAGACGGACAGGGCTCCTACCCGCTATGGCTACACCTTC.

This clonotype was detected only a few times. J is TRBJ2-7 and V is TRBV7-6; 10 bases match TRBD2. The CDR3 length is 18 residues. The germline gives CDR1 SGHVS, CDR2 FNYEAQ. Losses at the gene ends were 4 bases for V and 6 bases for J; bases not matched to a gene: 18. The CDR3 loop is CASSSLYTTSGEVGEQYF. The CDR3 nucleotides are TGTGCCAGCAGCTCCCTATACACTACTAGCGGGGAAGTCGGCGAGCAGTACTTC.

The genes are TRBV7-6 and TRBJ2-5; no clear D. This CDR3 region has 16 residues. CDR1 and CDR2 (germline): SGHVS, FNYEAQ. Trimming took off 7 bases at V and 5 bases at J, with 23 bases between the two ends. CDR3 loop: CASNQEGEVVLETQYF. CDR3 nucleotides: TGTGCCAGCAACCAAGAAGGAGAGGTCGTACTGGAGACCCAGTACTTC.

The J gene is TRBJ2-6, the V gene TRBV9; weak D call: TRBD1 (6 bases). This CDR3 spans 18 amino acids. V lost 0 bases, J lost 0 bases, and 13 bases lay in between. Germline V lookup: CDR1 SGDLS, CDR2 YYNGEE. CDR3 DNA: TGTGCCAGCAGCGTAGCCAGGGGCGAAAACTCTGGGGCCAACGTCCTGACTTTC. Translating gives CASSVARGENSGANVLTF.

The sample holds a few counts of this clonotype. The chain links TRBV19 to TRBJ1-2; D gene ambiguous. V was pared by 4 bases and J by 3 bases, with 15 bases between. Germline CDR1 reads LNHDA; CDR2 reads SQIVND (reference sequence). The CDR3 length is 15 residues. The CDR3: CASSSGQSKYYGYTF. The DNA of the CDR3 is TGTGCCAGTAGTAGTGGGCAGAGCAAATACTATGGCTACACCTTC.

The chain is built from TRBV27 and TRBJ2-3; D assignment may be TRBD1 or TRBD2 (6 bases each). Germline CDR1 is MNHEY and CDR2 is SMNVEV (reference sequence). This CDR3 has 15 amino acids. With 2 bases removed from V and 3 bases from J, the gap between germline ends came to 12 bases. The CDR3 nucleotides are TGTGCCAGCAGTTTAATCCGGGGGCAAACAGATACGCAGTATTTT. It codes for CASSLIRGQTDTQYF.

This rearrangement joins TRBV29-1 to TRBJ2-7; possibly TRBD2 for D (6 bases). Per germline, CDR1 SQVTM and CDR2 ANQGSEA. This CDR3 spans 13 amino acids. Trimming left V 3 bases short and J 1 base short, with 10 bases between. Written as DNA, the CDR3 is TGCAGCGTTGAGGACGGGACTTCCTACGAGCAGTACTTC. Its protein is CSVEDGTSYEQYF.

The chain combines TRBV20-1 with TRBJ1-1; tentatively, D is TRBD1 (6 bases). The V gene's germline CDR1 is DFQATT and CDR2 SNEGSKA (reference sequence). Trimming removed 3 bases at V and 0 bases at J, with 8 bases between. CDR3 length: 13 residues. The CDR3 bases are TGCAGTGCTAGGGACAGAATGAACACTGAAGCTTTCTTT. This sequence encodes CSARDRMNTEAFF.

The chain is built from TRBV6-5 and TRBJ2-5, with 10 nucleotides matching TRBD2. The CDR3 length is 17 residues. Germline V gives CDR1 MNHEY, CDR2 SVGAGI. Trimming at V came to 3 bases and at J to 5 bases, leaving 12 bases not matched to a gene. The CDR3 spells CASSYGVQRGGSETQYF. The CDR3 region has the DNA TGTGCCAGCAGTTATGGGGTCCAGCGGGGGGGTAGTGAGACCCAGTACTTC.

The chain is built from TRBV29-1 and TRBJ1-2; D gene unclear. This CDR3 is 13 amino acids long. Trimming stripped 7 bases from V and 3 bases from J, with 15 bases between. In germline, CDR1 is SQVTM, CDR2 ANQGSEA. The CDR3 nucleotides read TGCAGCGCCGCCCATAGGAGCGACTATGGCTACACCTTC. Protein sequence: CSAAHRSDYGYTF.

This clonotype was observed at least ten times. The chain carries TRBV7-6 and TRBJ2-6, with D possibly being TRBD2 (7 bases). This CDR3 contains 20 residues. Deletions cut 6 bases from V and 3 bases from J, with 27 bases between. Germline loops: CDR1 SGHVS, CDR2 FNYEAQ. CDR3 nucleotides: TGTGCCAGCAGTCGGGTCAAATCAACGGGGGGCGGCTTTGGGGCCAACGTCCTGACTTTC. This translates into CASSRVKSTGGGFGANVLTF.